This T cell receptor (beta chain) was retrieved from a study of blood T cell repertoires in COVID-19. Original methodology: Counts of nucleated cells, estimated from reference gene primer amplification, were obtained. Produced via immunoSEQ multiplex PCR; TCRdb's table is partial and in-frame only. Clone size and the V and J calls come from that table; the DNA yielded D and trimming. The repertoire has more than 95,000 clones, about 85% of them found once; the top ten carry approximately 3%. The CDR3 sequence is 14 residues long. With 0 bases removed from V and 2 bases from J, the gap between germline ends came to 8 bases. Looked up from germline, CDR1 is KGHSH and CDR2 is LQKENI.

The sequencing input was peripheral blood. J is TRBJ2-7 and V is TRBV18; D gene ambiguous. The receptor was isolated from a woman of 80 years or more with COVID-19, enrolled during active disease. CDR3 DNA sequence: TGTGCCAGCTCACCACCCTACGACACCTACGAGCAGTACTTC. As protein: CASSPPYDTYEQYF.